The T cell receptor (beta chain) described here comes from a study of cytomegalovirus exposure and HLA in healthy donors. PCR involved 60 Vbeta and 13 Jbeta primers. Libraries were prepared by immunoSEQ multiplex PCR; TCRdb keeps only in-frame clonotypes and omits some of them. This table lists 85,000 to 90,000 clones. The V gene lost 8 bases and the J gene lost 5 bases, with 9 bases spanning the gap. This CDR3 comprises 11 residues. Germline V gene data show CDR1 as MGHDK and CDR2 as SYGVNS. The sample consisted of PBMCs. This receptor was taken from a man aged 50 to 59 in good health and CMV-seropositive. The chain links TRBV25-1 to TRBJ1-2; TRBD1 is a possible D gene (5 bases). CDR3 in amino acids: CASGQGYGYTF. The CDR3 DNA sequence: TGTGCCAGCGGTCAGGGATATGGCTACACCTTC.